The 32 T cell receptor beta chains reported below all come from one sample, sequenced in a study of T-cell reconstitution after alpha-beta-depleted transplantation in children. As it was prepared, the TCRbeta library received unique molecular identifiers. In TCRdb, the PCR reads were re-called with MiXCR into one record per CDR3 protein. This repertoire shows over 150,000 distinct CDR3 sequences, more than 12% found once; its top ten account for approximately 13%. The sequencing here drew on PBMCs from the stem cell graft donor, taken from the stem cell graft. Receptors were obtained from a human donor who donated a stem cell graft to a child with acute lymphoblastic leukemia.

In its sample, this clonotype was seen many times. V usage is TRBV20-1 and J usage is TRBJ1-5, with a tentative D call TRBD1 (6 bases). Trimming shortened V by 4 bases and J by 6 bases, and 19 bases separated the two germline ends. The CDR3 extends over 15 amino acids. Germline V lookup: CDR1 DFQATT, CDR2 SNEGSKA (reference sequence). CDR3 in amino acids: CSATPSGAVGQPQHF. CDR3 DNA sequence: TGCAGTGCTACCCCATCAGGGGCGGTAGGTCAGCCCCAGCATTTT.

This clonotype was found many times. For the CDR3, the DNA is TGCAGTGCTAGGGACAGGGAAACTTCTGGGGCCAACGTCCTGACTTTC. The encoded protein is CSARDRETSGANVLTF. The chain employs TRBV20-1 and TRBJ2-6, with 8 bases lining up with TRBD1. This CDR3 region has 16 residues. The V segment lost 3 bases and the J segment 1 base; nucleotides outside the gene matches: 5. Per germline, CDR1 DFQATT and CDR2 SNEGSKA (reference sequence).

This clonotype was picked up many times. The chain is built from TRBV7-2 and TRBJ2-1; 14 positions match TRBD2. Germline values: CDR1 SGHTA, CDR2 FQGNSA. The CDR3 is made up of 15 amino acids. V was pared by 6 bases and J by 8 bases, with 6 bases of the junction left unmatched. In DNA form, the CDR3 reads TGTGCCAGCAGGTCCGGGACTAGCGGGAGTGATGAGCAGTTCTTC. This encodes CASRSGTSGSDEQFF.

This clonotype was seen ten or more times. V and J are TRBV5-1 and TRBJ1-1, with 8 bases fitting TRBD1. With V trimmed by 4 bases and J by 3 bases, 5 bases remained unmatched. CDR3 length: 14 residues. Germline loops: CDR1 SGHRS, CDR2 YFSETQ. CDR3 loop: CASSRGQEHTEAFF. DNA for the CDR3: TGCGCCAGCAGCCGGGGACAGGAGCACACTGAAGCTTTCTTT.

The J gene is TRBJ1-1, the V gene TRBV29-1; perhaps TRBD1 as D (5 bases). V shed 3 bases and J shed 11 bases, with 13 bases lying between them. The length of the CDR3 is 11 residues. CDR1 and CDR2 (germline): SQVTM, ANQGSEA. The CDR3 sequence: CSVDQGGGAFF. Here the CDR3 DNA reads TGCAGCGTTGATCAGGGAGGAGGGGCTTTCTTT.

This clonotype was seen repeatedly, ten times or more. Germline is not matched at one junction end, which may reflect a read error. This chain uses TRBV5-1 with TRBJ2-1; no clear D gene. CDR1 SGHRS and CDR2 YFSETQ come from the germline V gene. The CDR3 length is 15 residues. CDR3 loop: CASRLDASSYNEQFF. In DNA form, the CDR3 reads TGCGCCAGCAGGTTGGACGCAAGCTCCTACAATGAGCAGTTCTTC.

This clonotype was counted a few times. J is TRBJ2-7 and V is TRBV29-1; TRBD1 is a possible D gene (5 bases). There are 13 residues in the CDR3. V lost 7 bases and J 3 bases, leaving 16 bases between the germline ends. CDR1 SQVTM and CDR2 ANQGSEA come from the germline V gene. The CDR3 nucleotides are TGCAGCGGCGCTCAGGGTTTCGGCTACGAGCAGTACTTC. Protein product: CSGAQGFGYEQYF.

This clonotype was detected ten times or more. This chain uses TRBV6-6 with TRBJ1-1, with D unresolved. From germline, CDR1 is MNHNY and CDR2 SVGAGI (reference sequence). The CDR3 is made up of 16 amino acids. V lost 6 bases and J 0 bases, leaving 17 bases between the germline ends. The CDR3 DNA follows: TGTGCCAGCAGCAACTTGGACGGAGGCATGAACACTGAAGCTTTCTTT. This encodes CASSNLDGGMNTEAFF.

The sample holds many counts of this clonotype. The V and J genes are TRBV29-1 and TRBJ2-7; 14 bases line up with TRBD2. Germline V gives CDR1 SQVTM, CDR2 ANQGSEA. J gave up 7 bases and V 3 bases, and 2 bases lay outside the gene matches. The CDR3 is made up of 13 amino acids. As DNA, the CDR3 is TGCAGCGTTGAGGGACTAGCGGGAGAAGAGCAGTACTTC. Amino acids: CSVEGLAGEEQYF.

With regard to this clonotype: One end of the junction does not line up with germline, which may come from a read error. V and J are TRBV5-5 and TRBJ1-1, with D perhaps matching TRBD1 (5 bases). Germline-derived CDR1 and CDR2 are SGHKS and YYEKEE (reference sequence). The CDR3 has 15 amino acids. CDR3 in DNA: TGTGCCAGCAGTCAAACGGGCGGGGGGAACAATGAAGCTTTCTTT. Protein sequence: CASSQTGGGNNEAFF. The full variable domain, completed using reference TRBV5-5 and TRBJ1-1, is DAGVTQSPTHLIKTRGQQVTLRCSPISGHKSVSWYQQVLGQGPQFIFQYYEKEERGRGNFPDRFSARQFPNYSSELNVNALLLGDSALYLCASSQTGGGNNEAFFGQGTRLTVV.

To note about this clonotype: A clone one base away is much larger, so this may be a read error. V usage is TRBV5-1 and J usage is TRBJ2-1, with D possibly being TRBD1 (5 bases). The CDR3 is 15 residues long. Germline CDR1 reads SGHRS; CDR2 reads YFSETQ. Here the CDR3 reads CASSRVAGRYNDQFF. In DNA, the CDR3 is TGCGCCAGCAGCCGAGTGGCAGGGCGTTACAATGACCAGTTCTTC.

This clonotype was recorded at least ten times. V usage is TRBV12-3 or TRBV12-4 and J usage is TRBJ2-3, with D perhaps TRBD1 (5 bases). This CDR3 is built from 11 residues. As DNA, the CDR3 is TGTGCACTAAGTCAGGGAGATACGCAGTATTTT. Translated: CALSQGDTQYF.

This clonotype was counted ten times or more. The chain uses TRBV12-3 or TRBV12-4 and TRBJ2-6; 10 bases match TRBD1. Trimming took 5 bases from V and 4 from J; bases not matched to a gene: 11. The CDR3 is 18 amino acids. The CDR3 sequence is CASSPDRGAGRGANVLTF. As DNA, the CDR3 is TGTGCCAGCAGTCCGGACAGGGGGGCAGGTAGGGGGGCCAACGTCCTGACTTTC.

This clonotype appeared many times. This chain links TRBV7-2 with TRBJ1-6, with D possibly matching TRBD1 (6 bases). The V end was cut by 3 bases, the J end by 6 bases, with 12 bases between. The germline V gene encodes CDR1 SGHTA and CDR2 FQGNSA. CDR3 size: 15 residues. CDR3 in DNA: TGTGCCAGCAGCTTTTCGGTCAGGGGTAATTCACCCCTCCACTTT. It translates to CASSFSVRGNSPLHF.

In its sample, this clonotype was seen many times. V is TRBV7-9 and J is TRBJ1-2; 8 bases are a match to TRBD1. CDR1 and CDR2 from the germline V gene are SEHNR and FQNEAQ (reference sequence). With 5 bases clipped from V and 4 bases from J, the junction kept 12 bases outside the gene matches. The CDR3 has 16 amino acids. The CDR3 sequence is CASSRRGRGLVYGYTF. CDR3 DNA: TGTGCCAGCAGCCGTAGAGGCAGGGGGCTTGTCTATGGCTACACCTTC.

With regard to this clonotype: The conserved closing phenylalanine or tryptophan is absent in this CDR3, likely reflecting a read error. The chain has TRBV7-2 and TRBJ2-5; D call uncertain. The CDR3 is 12 amino acids. Trimming cost V 8 bases and J 6 bases, with 13 bases left between them. CDR1 is SGHTA, CDR2 FQGNSA, per germline. CDR3 coding DNA: TGTGCCAGCGGCCGCGCGGACCAGACCCAGTACTTG. The encoded protein is CASGRADQTQYL.

Only a few counts were recorded for this clonotype. The genes are TRBV10-3 and TRBJ1-1; D is possibly TRBD1 (6 bases). CDR1 and CDR2 (germline): ENHRY, SYGVKD. The CDR3 has 14 amino acids. V gave up 6 bases and J gave up 3 bases, with 14 bases separating them. Here the CDR3 DNA reads TGTGCCATCAGCACAGGGAAGGGGGACACTGAAGCTTTCTTT. Encoded protein: CAISTGKGDTEAFF.

V gene TRBV12-3 or TRBV12-4 combines with J gene TRBJ2-7; 8 bases match TRBD1. Losses at the gene ends were 6 bases for V and 6 bases for J; bases not matched to a gene: 7. The CDR3 has 13 residues. The CDR3 DNA reads TGTGCCAGCAGATGGACAGGGAAGGCCGAGCAGTACTTC. This translates into CASRWTGKAEQYF.

The chain joins TRBV5-1 to TRBJ2-1, with D possibly TRBD2 on 5 matching bases. The CDR3 contains 16 residues. Germline CDR1 is SGHRS and CDR2 is YFSETQ. V was shortened by 0 bases and J by 2 bases, with 12 bases between the two germline ends. The CDR3: CASSLGIAPPYNEQFF. The CDR3 DNA is TGCGCCAGCAGCTTGGGTATAGCGCCACCCTACAATGAGCAGTTCTTC.

This clonotype has a count of ten or more. This chain joins TRBV2 and TRBJ2-2; 11 bases line up with TRBD1. The CDR3 totals 15 residues. CDR1 is SNHLY, CDR2 FYNNEI, per germline. The J segment lost 5 bases and the V segment lost 3 bases, leaving 2 bases of the junction unmatched. CDR3 residues: CASSDGTGGTGELFF. The CDR3 nucleotides read TGTGCCAGCAGTGACGGGACAGGGGGTACCGGGGAGCTGTTTTTT.

This chain joins TRBV10-3 and TRBJ1-4; TRBD1 matches at 8 bases. Germline V gene lookup returns CDR1 ENHRY and CDR2 SYGVKD. Trimming removed 10 bases from V and 0 bases from J; junction bases left unmatched: 7. The CDR3 consists of 15 residues. CDR3 DNA: TGTGCCACTGGACAGGGAGGTTCAACTAATGAAAAACTGTTTTTT. This encodes CATGQGGSTNEKLFF.

The V call is TRBV10-3, the J call TRBJ2-5; weak D call: TRBD2 (5 bases). From germline, CDR1 is ENHRY and CDR2 SYGVKD. Trimming left V 6 bases short and J 2 bases short, with 25 bases between. The CDR3 contains 18 residues. DNA of the CDR3: TGTGCCATCAGCCCCGGACTGTACTCCATTATCCCGCAAGAGACCCAGTACTTC. Translating gives CAISPGLYSIIPQETQYF.

This clonotype has a count of ten or more. V gene TRBV7-9 combines with J gene TRBJ2-1; 9 bases are a match to TRBD2. The trim removed 1 base at V and 3 bases at J, leaving 4 bases unmatched. CDR3 length: 16 residues. The V gene's germline CDR1 is SEHNR and CDR2 FQNEAQ (reference sequence). This CDR3 is CASSLVGLANYNEQFF. The CDR3 DNA follows: TGTGCCAGCAGCTTAGTAGGACTAGCGAACTACAATGAGCAGTTCTTC.

This clonotype was observed a few times. The chain carries TRBV5-1 and TRBJ2-1; TRBD2 agrees at 8 bases. The CDR3 length is 19 residues. V gave up 0 bases and J gave up 7 bases; unmatched junction bases: 18. Germline CDR1 SGHRS, CDR2 YFSETQ. The CDR3 sequence is CASSLAGGIGGAQLNEQFF. CDR3 nucleotides: TGCGCCAGCAGCTTGGCTGGGGGGATCGGGGGGGCCCAGTTAAATGAGCAGTTCTTC.

This clonotype was recorded many times. The V call is TRBV20-1, the J call TRBJ1-3; D is ambiguous. Germline V gene lookup returns CDR1 DFQATT and CDR2 SNEGSKA (reference sequence). This CDR3 contains 11 residues. Trimming removed 0 bases from V and 7 bases from J, with 4 bases in between. For the CDR3, the DNA is TGCAGTGCTAGAGATTCGAACACCATATATTTT. This gives the protein CSARDSNTIYF.

The chain carries TRBV27 and TRBJ1-4, with a weak D call TRBD1 (6 bases). The V end lost 4 bases, the J end lost 7 bases, and 16 bases lay between the germline ends. CDR3 length equals 15 residues. Germline values: CDR1 MNHEY, CDR2 SMNVEV (reference sequence). The CDR3 DNA is TGTGCCAGCAGTTCGTCAGGGGTTAGAGGTGAAAAACTGTTTTTT. Protein product: CASSSSGVRGEKLFF.

In the case of this clonotype: A read error may explain this, as a much larger clone is one base away. The chain has TRBV7-9 and TRBJ2-5; D remains ambiguous. The V gene lost 5 bases and the J gene lost 10 bases, with 11 bases spanning the gap. Per germline, CDR1 SEHNR and CDR2 FQNEAQ (reference sequence). The CDR3 contains 11 residues. The CDR3 loop is CASSLGGNQYF. The CDR3 coding sequence is TGTGCCAGCAGCCTCGGTGGTAACCAGTACTTC.

This clonotype was counted many times. The chain is built from TRBV27 and TRBJ1-2; 9 bases fit TRBD1. The V segment lost 5 bases and the J segment 3 bases; nucleotides outside the gene matches: 10. CDR1 MNHEY and CDR2 SMNVEV come from the germline V gene (reference sequence). CDR3 size: 16 residues. The DNA of the CDR3 is TGTGCCAGCAGTCCAACTCCGGGACAGGGAGACTATGGCTACACCTTC. This codes for CASSPTPGQGDYGYTF.

On this clonotype itself: Possible read error: a much larger clone is one base away. Likely a read error: the CDR3 ends without its conserved phenylalanine or tryptophan. This chain uses TRBV11-1 with TRBJ2-1, with 8 bases lining up with TRBD2. The ends lost 5 bases at V and 9 bases at J; junction bases unmatched: 12. The length of the CDR3 is 15 residues. Germline V gene data show CDR1 as SGHAT and CDR2 as FQDESV (reference sequence). The CDR3 region is CASSRLAGPGGEQFL. As DNA, the CDR3 is TGTGCCAGCAGCCGATTAGCGGGACCGGGGGGTGAGCAGTTCTTG.

In its sample, this clonotype was seen many times. V gene TRBV5-1 combines with J gene TRBJ2-5; tentative D call: TRBD2 (6 bases). The V end lost 4 bases, the J end lost 3 bases, and 13 bases lay between the germline ends. Germline assignment: CDR1 SGHRS and CDR2 YFSETQ. The CDR3 runs to 14 residues. DNA for the CDR3: TGCGCCAGCAGCCCCGGCGGGGTAGAAGAGACCCAGTACTTC. Amino acids: CASSPGGVEETQYF.

This clonotype was counted at least ten times. This sequence joins TRBV25-1 and TRBJ1-2, with D maybe TRBD1 (5 bases). The CDR3 extends over 15 amino acids. Trimming removed 0 bases at V and 5 bases at J, with 13 bases between. Germline CDR1 MGHDK, CDR2 SYGVNS. CDR3 in amino acids: CASSEYTGVGYGYTF. The CDR3, as DNA: TGTGCCAGCAGTGAATATACAGGTGTGGGGTATGGCTACACCTTC.

This chain links TRBV5-4 with TRBJ2-1; TRBD2 might be the D (6 bases). Germline V gene data show CDR1 as SGHNT and CDR2 as YYREEE (reference sequence). V was trimmed by 4 bases and J by 4 bases, leaving 18 bases between them. The CDR3 has 16 residues. The CDR3 spells CASSPGGVAEYNEQFF. In nucleotides, the CDR3 is TGTGCCAGCAGCCCCGGAGGGGTAGCGGAGTACAATGAGCAGTTCTTC.